Sequencing of this T cell receptor beta chain was carried out in a study of graft-versus-host responses after intestinal transplantation. Turning to the study itself: All recipients were transplanted with multivisceral, liver-intestinal, or isolated intestinal grafts.

Profiling relied on immunoSEQ multiplex PCR, and the TCRdb table lists in-frame clones only, not all of them. The sample consists of about 63,000 clones, around 90% of them appearing once. General study points: High graft-versus-host to host-versus-graft clonal ratios were seen in allografts of patients with graft-donor T cell macrochimerism.

Processing was applied to graft tissue in order to liberate intraepithelial and lamina propria lymphocytes. The CDR3 length is 15 residues. Trimming left V 7 bases short and J 8 bases short, with 21 bases between. Germline V gene data show CDR1 as SEHNR and CDR2 as FQNEAQ (reference sequence). Details on this clone: The antigen is not known.

The rearrangement joins TRBV7-9 to TRBJ2-1, with D perhaps matching TRBD2 (6 bases). This TCR derives from a human patient who received an intestinal transplant, so some T cells may come from the graft donor. The sequences come from ileum tissue, collected less than 400 days after transplant. The CDR3 is CASNPSTRRFDEQFF. CDR3 nucleotide sequence: TGTGCCAGCAACCCCTCGACTAGGCGGTTCGATGAGCAGTTCTTC.